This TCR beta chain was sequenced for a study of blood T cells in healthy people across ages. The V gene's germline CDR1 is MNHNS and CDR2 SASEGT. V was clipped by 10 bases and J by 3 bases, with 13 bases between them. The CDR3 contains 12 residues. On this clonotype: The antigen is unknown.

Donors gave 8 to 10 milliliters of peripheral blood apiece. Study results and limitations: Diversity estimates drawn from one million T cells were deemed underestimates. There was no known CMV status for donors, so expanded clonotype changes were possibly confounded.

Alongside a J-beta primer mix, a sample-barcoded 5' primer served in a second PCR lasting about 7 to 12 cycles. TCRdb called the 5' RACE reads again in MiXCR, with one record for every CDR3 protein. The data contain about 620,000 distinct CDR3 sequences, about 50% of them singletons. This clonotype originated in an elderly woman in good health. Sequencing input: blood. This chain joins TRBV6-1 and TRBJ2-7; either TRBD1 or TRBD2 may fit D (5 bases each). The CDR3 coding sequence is TGTGCCACCGGGGACCTTCTCTACGAGCAGTACTTC. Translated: CATGDLLYEQYF.